One TCR beta chain is described in this entry. The antigen is unknown. Some clones are missing from TCRdb's copy, which holds only in-frame ones; the method was immunoSEQ multiplex PCR. This sample has approximately 340,000 clones, with more than 60% found just once. The sample belongs to a study of shared clonotypes between healthy human individuals. Study-wide points: The study found 4.5% to 5% of naive CD4 clonotypes shared across four donors.

A split of CD4+ cells into CD45RA+ naive and CD45RA-negative memory subsets was performed. This CDR3 spans 13 amino acids. Germline lookup yields CDR1 SGHNT and CDR2 YYREEE (reference sequence). V lost 4 bases, J lost 0 bases, and 7 bases lay in between. The sample was memory CD4+ T cells sorted from blood. This sample's subset: CD45RA-negative fraction. The chain recombines TRBV5-4 with TRBJ2-5; D is undetermined. This TCR came from a man aged 25-45 years in good health. The CDR3 spells CASSPQYQETQYF. CDR3 nucleotide sequence: TGTGCCAGCAGCCCCCAGTACCAAGAGACCCAGTACTTC.